These 5 T cell receptor beta chains came from one sample sequenced in a study of identical twins. TCRdb independently ran MiXCR on the 5' RACE reads; one entry per CDR3 protein. The sample lists roughly 700,000 distinct CDR3 sequences, over 8.5% occurring once. This sample was also put to use in a study of yellow fever vaccine responses in identical twins.

Specimen: PBMCs. All receptors derive from a woman aged 18-35 years in good health.

This chain connects TRBV7-2 to TRBJ1-5, with a possible D match to TRBD1 (5 bases). This CDR3 contains 15 residues. The germline V and J ends were trimmed by 3 bases and 5 bases, with 14 bases remaining between them. Germline loops: CDR1 SGHTA, CDR2 FQGNSA. CDR3: CASSLADQGYQPQHF. CDR3 bases: TGTGCCAGCAGCTTGGCCGACCAGGGTTATCAGCCCCAGCATTTT.

This clonotype came up a few times. CDR3 nucleotide sequence: TGTGCCAGCTGCGGGACTCCCAACGCCTACGAGCAGTACTTC. Translating gives CASCGTPNAYEQYF. The rearrangement uses TRBV28 and TRBJ2-7, with D perhaps matching TRBD2 (6 bases). This CDR3 region has 14 residues. Germline CDR1 is MDHEN and CDR2 is SYDVKM. Trimming stripped 8 bases from V and 2 bases from J, with 16 bases between.

The CDR3 loop reads CASSLLGTNSYNEQFF. CDR3 sequence (DNA): TGTGCCAGCAGCTTGTTGGGGACAAACTCCTACAATGAGCAGTTCTTC. This chain links TRBV11-2 with TRBJ2-1; possibly TRBD1 for D (6 bases). The CDR3 consists of 16 residues. Trimming stripped 3 bases from V and 0 bases from J, with 12 bases between. Germline values: CDR1 SGHAT, CDR2 FQNNGV.

This clonotype was counted at least ten times. V is TRBV13 and J is TRBJ2-1; tentatively, D is TRBD2 (5 bases). The ends were cut back, 5 bases at V and 7 bases at J, with 15 bases in the middle. The CDR3 totals 14 residues. Looked up from germline, CDR1 is PRHDT and CDR2 is FYEKMQ (reference sequence). CDR3 loop: CASSAGVPPNEQFF. DNA for the CDR3: TGTGCCAGCAGCGCCGGGGTCCCTCCGAATGAGCAGTTCTTC. Filled out from reference TRBV13 and TRBJ2-1, the complete variable domain reads AAGVIQSPRHLIKEKRETATLKCYPIPRHDTVYWYQQGPGQDPQFLISFYEKMQSDKGSIPDRFSAQQFSDYHSELNMSSLELGDSALYFCASSAGVPPNEQFFGPGTRLTVL.

This clonotype was recorded at least ten times. CDR3 sequence reads: CASSSLQGLGLFF. Here the CDR3 DNA reads TGTGCCAGCAGTTCCCTACAGGGTCTCGGGCTGTTTTTT. The chain uses TRBV6-6 and TRBJ2-2, with D perhaps TRBD1 (6 bases). V was cut by 4 bases and J by 13 bases, with 16 bases left in between. CDR1 and CDR2 (germline): MNHNY, SVGAGI (reference sequence). The CDR3 contains 13 residues.